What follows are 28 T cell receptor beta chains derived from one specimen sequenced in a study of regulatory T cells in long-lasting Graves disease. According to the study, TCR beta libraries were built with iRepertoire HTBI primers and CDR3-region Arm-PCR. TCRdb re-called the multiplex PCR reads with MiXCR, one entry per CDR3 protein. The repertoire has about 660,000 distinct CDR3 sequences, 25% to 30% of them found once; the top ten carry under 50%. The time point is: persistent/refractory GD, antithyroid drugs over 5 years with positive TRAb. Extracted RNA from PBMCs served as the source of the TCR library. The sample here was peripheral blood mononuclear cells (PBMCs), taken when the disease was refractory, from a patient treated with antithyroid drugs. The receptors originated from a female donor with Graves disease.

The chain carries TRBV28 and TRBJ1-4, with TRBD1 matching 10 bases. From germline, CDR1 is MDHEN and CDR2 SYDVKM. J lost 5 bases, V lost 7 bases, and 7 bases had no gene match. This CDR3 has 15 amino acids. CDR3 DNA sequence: TGTGCCAGCACCGAGTGGGGACAGGGGAATGAAAAACTGTTTTTT. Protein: CASTEWGQGNEKLFF.

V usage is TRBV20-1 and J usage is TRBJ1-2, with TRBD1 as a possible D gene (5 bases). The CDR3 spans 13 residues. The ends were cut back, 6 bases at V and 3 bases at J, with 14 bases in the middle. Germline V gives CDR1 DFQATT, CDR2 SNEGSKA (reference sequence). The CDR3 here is CSASWGGDYGYTF. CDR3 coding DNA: TGCAGTGCCTCTTGGGGAGGGGACTATGGCTACACCTTC.

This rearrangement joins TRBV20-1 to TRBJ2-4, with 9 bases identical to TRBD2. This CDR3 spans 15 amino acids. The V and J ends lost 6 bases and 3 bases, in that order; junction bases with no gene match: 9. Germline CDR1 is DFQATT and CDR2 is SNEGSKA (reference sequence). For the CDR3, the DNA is TGCAGTGCGGGGGGGGCTAGCGGGGACAAAAACATTCAGTACTTC. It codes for CSAGGASGDKNIQYF.

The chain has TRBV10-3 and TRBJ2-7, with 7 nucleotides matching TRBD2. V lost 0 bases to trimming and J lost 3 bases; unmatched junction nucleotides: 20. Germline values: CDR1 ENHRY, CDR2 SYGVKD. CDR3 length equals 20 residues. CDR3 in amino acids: CAISESTRPQSGNWVYEQYF. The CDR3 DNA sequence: TGTGCCATCAGTGAGTCCACCAGACCACAAAGCGGGAACTGGGTCTACGAGCAGTACTTC.

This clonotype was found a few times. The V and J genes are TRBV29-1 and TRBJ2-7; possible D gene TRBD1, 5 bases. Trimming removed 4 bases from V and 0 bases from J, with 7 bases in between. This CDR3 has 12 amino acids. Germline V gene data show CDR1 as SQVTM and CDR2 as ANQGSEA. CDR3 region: CSVGDSSYEQYF. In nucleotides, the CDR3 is TGCAGCGTTGGTGACAGCTCCTACGAGCAGTACTTC.

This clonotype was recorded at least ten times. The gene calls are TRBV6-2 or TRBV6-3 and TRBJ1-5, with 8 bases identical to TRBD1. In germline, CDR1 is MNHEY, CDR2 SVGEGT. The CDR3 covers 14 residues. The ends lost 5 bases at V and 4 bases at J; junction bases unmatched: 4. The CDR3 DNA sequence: TGTGCCAGCAGTGGGACAGGCCTAAATCAGCCCCAGCATTTT. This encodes CASSGTGLNQPQHF.

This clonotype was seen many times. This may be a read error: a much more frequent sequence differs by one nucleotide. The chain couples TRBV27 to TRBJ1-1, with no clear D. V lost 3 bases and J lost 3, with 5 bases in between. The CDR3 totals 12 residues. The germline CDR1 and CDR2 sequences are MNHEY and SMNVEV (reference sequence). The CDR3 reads CASSFADTEAFF. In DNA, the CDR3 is TGTGCCAGCAGTTTTGCGGACACTGAAGCTTTCTTT.

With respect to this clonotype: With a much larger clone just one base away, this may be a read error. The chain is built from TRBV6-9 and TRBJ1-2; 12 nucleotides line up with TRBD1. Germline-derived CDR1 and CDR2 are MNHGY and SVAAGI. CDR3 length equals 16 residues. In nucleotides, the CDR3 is TGTGCCAGCAGTTACTGGGACAGGGGGCAGGGCTATGGCTGCACCTTC. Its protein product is CASSYWDRGQGYGCTF.

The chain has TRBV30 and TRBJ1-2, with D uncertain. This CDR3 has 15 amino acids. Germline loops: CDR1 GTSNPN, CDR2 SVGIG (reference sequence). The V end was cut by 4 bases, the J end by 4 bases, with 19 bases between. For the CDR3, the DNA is TGTGCCTGGATCCCCAGGAATAGAATACTCTATGGCTACACCTTC. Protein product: CAWIPRNRILYGYTF.

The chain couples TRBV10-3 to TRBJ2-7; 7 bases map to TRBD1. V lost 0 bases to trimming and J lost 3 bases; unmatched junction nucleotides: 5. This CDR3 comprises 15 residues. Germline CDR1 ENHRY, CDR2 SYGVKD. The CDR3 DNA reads TGTGCCATCAGTGAGTCTGCAGGGGGAAACTACGAGCAGTACTTC. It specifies CAISESAGGNYEQYF.

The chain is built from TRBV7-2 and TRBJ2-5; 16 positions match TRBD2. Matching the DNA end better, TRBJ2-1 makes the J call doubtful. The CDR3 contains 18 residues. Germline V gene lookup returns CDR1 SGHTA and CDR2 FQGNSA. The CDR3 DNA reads TGTGCCAGCAGCTTAGAGGGGGGACTAGCGGGAGGGAACAATGAGCAGTTCTTC. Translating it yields CASSLEGGLAGGNNEQFF.

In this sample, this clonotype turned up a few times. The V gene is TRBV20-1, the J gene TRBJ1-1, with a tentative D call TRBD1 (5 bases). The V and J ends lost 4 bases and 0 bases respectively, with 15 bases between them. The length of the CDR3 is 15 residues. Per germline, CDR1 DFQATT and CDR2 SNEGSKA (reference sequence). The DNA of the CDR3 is TGCAGTGCTACCGACGCGGGGGAAATGAACACTGAAGCTTTCTTT. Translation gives CSATDAGEMNTEAFF.

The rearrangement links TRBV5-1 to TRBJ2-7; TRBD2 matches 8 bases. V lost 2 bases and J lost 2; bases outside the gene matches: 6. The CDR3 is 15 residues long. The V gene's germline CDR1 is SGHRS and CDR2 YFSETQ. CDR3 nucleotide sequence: TGCGCCAGCAGCTTCACTAGCGGCAACGCCTACGAGCAGTACTTC. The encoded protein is CASSFTSGNAYEQYF.

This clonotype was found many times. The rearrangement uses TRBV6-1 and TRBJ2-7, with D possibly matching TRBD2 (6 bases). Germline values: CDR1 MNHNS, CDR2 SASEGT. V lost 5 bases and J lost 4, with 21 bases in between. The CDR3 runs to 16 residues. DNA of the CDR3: TGTGCCAGCAGTATCCCCTCGGGACTCCCAACGTACGAGCAGTACTTC. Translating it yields CASSIPSGLPTYEQYF.

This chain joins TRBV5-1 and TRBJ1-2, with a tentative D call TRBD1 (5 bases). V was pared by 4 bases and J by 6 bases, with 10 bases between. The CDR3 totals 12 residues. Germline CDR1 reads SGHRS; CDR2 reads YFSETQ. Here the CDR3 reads CASSPGQHGYTF. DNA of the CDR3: TGCGCCAGCAGCCCCGGACAACATGGCTACACCTTC.

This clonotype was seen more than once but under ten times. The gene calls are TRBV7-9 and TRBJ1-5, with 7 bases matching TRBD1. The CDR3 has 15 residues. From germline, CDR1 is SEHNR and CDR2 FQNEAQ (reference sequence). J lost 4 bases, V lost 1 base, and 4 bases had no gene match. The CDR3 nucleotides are TGTGCCAGCAGCTTAGGTGGGACAGTGAATCAGCCCCAGCATTTT. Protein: CASSLGGTVNQPQHF.

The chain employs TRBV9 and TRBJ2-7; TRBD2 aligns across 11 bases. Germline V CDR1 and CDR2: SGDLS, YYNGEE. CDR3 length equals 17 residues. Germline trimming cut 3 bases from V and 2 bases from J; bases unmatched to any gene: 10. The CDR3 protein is CASSAEEGTSGTYEQYF. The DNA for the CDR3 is TGTGCCAGCAGCGCCGAGGAAGGGACTAGCGGTACCTACGAGCAGTACTTC. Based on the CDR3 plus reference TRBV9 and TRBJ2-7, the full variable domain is DSGVTQTPKHLITATGQRVTLRCSPRSGDLSVYWYQQSLDQGLQFLIQYYNGEERAKGNILERFSAQQFPDLHSELNLSSLELGDSALYFCASSAEEGTSGTYEQYFGPGTRLTVT.

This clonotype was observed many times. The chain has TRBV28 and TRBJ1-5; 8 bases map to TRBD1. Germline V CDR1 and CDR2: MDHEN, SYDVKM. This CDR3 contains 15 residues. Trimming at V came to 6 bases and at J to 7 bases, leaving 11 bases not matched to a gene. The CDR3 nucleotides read TGTGCCAGCAGAGGCGAGACAGGGGACGGACAGCCCCAGCATTTT. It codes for CASRGETGDGQPQHF.

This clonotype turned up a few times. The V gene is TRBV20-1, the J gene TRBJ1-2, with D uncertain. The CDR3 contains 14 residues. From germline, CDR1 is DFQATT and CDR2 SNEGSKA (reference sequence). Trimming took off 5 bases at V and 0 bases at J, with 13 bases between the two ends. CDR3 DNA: TGCAGTGCTTCAAAGTACGGAGCTAACTATGGCTACACCTTC. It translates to CSASKYGANYGYTF.

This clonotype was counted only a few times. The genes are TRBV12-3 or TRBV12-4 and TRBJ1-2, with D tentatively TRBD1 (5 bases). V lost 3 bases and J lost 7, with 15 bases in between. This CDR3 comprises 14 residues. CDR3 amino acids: CASSLGTRLSGYTF. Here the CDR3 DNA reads TGTGCCAGCAGTTTGGGGACCCGGCTCTCTGGCTACACCTTC.

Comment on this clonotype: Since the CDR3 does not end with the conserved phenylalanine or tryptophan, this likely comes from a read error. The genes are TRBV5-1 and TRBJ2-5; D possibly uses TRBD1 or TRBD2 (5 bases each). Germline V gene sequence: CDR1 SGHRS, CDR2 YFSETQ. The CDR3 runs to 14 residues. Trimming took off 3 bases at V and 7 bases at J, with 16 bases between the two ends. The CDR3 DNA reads TGCGCCAGCAGCTCTGGGACCGTCCGGGGGACCCAGTACCTC. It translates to CASSSGTVRGTQYL.

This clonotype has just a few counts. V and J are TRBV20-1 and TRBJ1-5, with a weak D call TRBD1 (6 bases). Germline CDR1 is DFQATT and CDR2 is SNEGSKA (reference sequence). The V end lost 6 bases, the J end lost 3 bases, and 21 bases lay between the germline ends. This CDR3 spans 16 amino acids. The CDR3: CSAEGSGEFFNQPQHF. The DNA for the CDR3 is TGCAGTGCCGAGGGGTCAGGGGAATTCTTCAATCAGCCCCAGCATTTT.

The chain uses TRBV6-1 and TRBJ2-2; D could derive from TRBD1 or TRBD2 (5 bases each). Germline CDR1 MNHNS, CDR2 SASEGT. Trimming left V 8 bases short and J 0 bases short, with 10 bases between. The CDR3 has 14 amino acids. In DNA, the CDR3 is TGTGCCAGCGGGGGACGTACGAACACCGGGGAGCTGTTTTTT. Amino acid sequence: CASGGRTNTGELFF.

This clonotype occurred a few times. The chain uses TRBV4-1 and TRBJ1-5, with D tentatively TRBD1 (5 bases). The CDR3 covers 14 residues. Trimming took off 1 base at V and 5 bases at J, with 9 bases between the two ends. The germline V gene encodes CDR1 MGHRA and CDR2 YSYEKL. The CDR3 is CASSQARVDQPQHF. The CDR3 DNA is TGCGCCAGCAGCCAAGCCAGGGTCGATCAGCCCCAGCATTTT.

The CDR3 nucleotides read TGTGCCAGCAGTTTAGGGACAGGCGTTCTTTTGACTGAAGCTTTCTTT. Protein sequence: CASSLGTGVLLTEAFF. The chain employs TRBV27 and TRBJ1-1, with TRBD1 matching 8 bases. V shed 2 bases and J 5 bases; nucleotides not matched to a gene: 10. The CDR3 has 16 amino acids. Germline lookup yields CDR1 MNHEY and CDR2 SMNVEV (reference sequence).

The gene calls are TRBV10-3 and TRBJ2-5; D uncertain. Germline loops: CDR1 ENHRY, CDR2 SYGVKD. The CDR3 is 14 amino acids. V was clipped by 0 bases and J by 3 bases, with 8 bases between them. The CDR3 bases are TGTGCCATCAGTGAGTCTTGGGGAAAAGAGACCCAGTACTTC. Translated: CAISESWGKETQYF.

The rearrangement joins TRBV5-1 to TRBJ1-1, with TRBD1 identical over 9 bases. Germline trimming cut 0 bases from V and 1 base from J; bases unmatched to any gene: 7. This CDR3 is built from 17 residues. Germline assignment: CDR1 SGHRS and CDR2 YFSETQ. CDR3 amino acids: CASSLARTGVQNTEAFF. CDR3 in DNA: TGCGCCAGCAGCTTGGCCCGGACAGGGGTCCAGAACACTGAAGCTTTCTTT.

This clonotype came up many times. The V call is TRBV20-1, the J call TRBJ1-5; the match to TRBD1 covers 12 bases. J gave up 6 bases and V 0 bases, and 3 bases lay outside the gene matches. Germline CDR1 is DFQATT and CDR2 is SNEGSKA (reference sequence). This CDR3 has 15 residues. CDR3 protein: CSARDRGQGAQPQHF. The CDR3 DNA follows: TGCAGTGCTAGAGATCGGGGACAGGGGGCTCAGCCCCAGCATTTT.